This T cell receptor beta chain was captured by sequencing in a study of T cells in Graves' hyperthyroidism and ophthalmopathy. Overall study context: Specimen type is peripheral blood, collected at initial diagnosis prior to any treatment. Study-wide results and caveats: Blood also carried most thyroid clonotypes expanded above 0.001. The model's output predicted ophthalmopathy at a median of roughly 6 months prior to onset.

Amplified regions were TCR beta CDR3 sequences from RNA transcripts. Primed by the HTBI set, a first-round RT-PCR was run on the TCR CDR3. Via MiXCR, TCRdb re-called the multiplex PCR reads, giving one row per CDR3 protein. In the table there are a few hundred thousand distinct CDR3 sequences, around 14% of which are singletons. This clonotype was counted only a few times. What it binds is not known. Uncontrolled infection, other autoimmune disease, pregnancy and lactation each barred patients from inclusion. CDR1 and CDR2 from the germline V gene are KGHDR and SFDVKD. This CDR3 spans 12 amino acids. This TCR was recovered from a woman in her twenties or thirties with Graves' hyperthyroidism. The chain employs TRBV24-1 and TRBJ2-3; 9 nucleotides align to TRBD2. Sequencing used blood. The CDR3 is CASGSMTDTQYF. The CDR3 DNA follows: TGTGCTAGCGGGAGTATGACAGATACGCAGTATTTT.